Below, 19 T cell receptor beta chains from the same sample are listed, as sequenced in a study of blood T cells in healthy people across ages. The authors ran a second PCR of 7 to 11 cycles using a sample-barcoded 5' primer and a J-beta primer mix. TCRdb re-called the 5' RACE reads through MiXCR, storing one row per CDR3 protein. In the table there are 1 million to 1.2 million distinct CDR3 sequences, approximately 38% of which are singletons. Source material: blood. All receptors derive from a man between 18 and 29 years old in good health.

This clonotype was seen a handful of times. The genes are TRBV18 and TRBJ1-1; no clear D gene. Germline CDR1 and CDR2: KGHSH and LQKENI. The CDR3 contains 15 residues. V was cut by 3 bases and J by 2 bases, with 13 bases left in between. The CDR3 DNA reads TGTGCCAGCTCACCCCGGGATTCCCCCAACACTGAAGCTTTCTTT. Its translation: CASSPRDSPNTEAFF.

In its sample, this clonotype was seen a few times. The J gene is TRBJ2-3, the V gene TRBV10-3, with TRBD2 identical over 16 bases. Germline CDR1 and CDR2: ENHRY and SYGVKD. V was clipped by 11 bases and J by 0 bases; unmatched bases: 5. The CDR3 spans 16 residues. This CDR3 reads CAAGLAGGSSTDTQYF. The CDR3 DNA is TGTGCCGCGGGACTAGCGGGGGGGAGTAGCACAGATACGCAGTATTTT.

This clonotype appeared a few times. The chain has TRBV7-2 and TRBJ2-4, with D hard to call. CDR3 length equals 12 residues. The V end was cut by 1 base, the J end by 8 bases, with 6 bases between. Germline assignment: CDR1 SGHTA and CDR2 FQGNSA. The DNA for the CDR3 is TGTGCCAGCAGCTTAGATACTGACATTCAGTACTTC. Its translation: CASSLDTDIQYF. The complete variable domain, with remaining parts taken from reference TRBV7-2 and TRBJ2-4, reads GAGVSQSPSNKVTEKGKDVELRCDPISGHTALYWYRQSLGQGLEFLIYFQGNSAPDKSGLPSDRFSAERTGGSVSTLTIQRTQQEDSAVYLCASSLDTDIQYFGAGTRLSVL.

This clonotype turned up a few times. The CDR3 nucleotides are TGCAGTGGTACAGAGATCACTAACTATGGCTACACCTTC. Translated: CSGTEITNYGYTF. The chain has TRBV20-1 and TRBJ1-2, with D hard to call. The CDR3 is 13 residues long. Germline CDR1 DFQATT, CDR2 SNEGSKA (reference sequence). Deletions cut 7 bases from V and 0 bases from J, with 12 bases between.

This clonotype was picked up a small number of times. This chain's CDR3 is CASSLANHQETQYF. The CDR3 DNA sequence: TGTGCCAGCAGCTTGGCGAACCACCAAGAGACCCAGTACTTC. The gene calls are TRBV5-5 and TRBJ2-5; unclear D gene. Germline V gene lookup returns CDR1 SGHKS and CDR2 YYEKEE (reference sequence). Trimming removed 0 bases at V and 0 bases at J, with 6 bases between. The CDR3 length is 14 residues.

A few counts support this clonotype. At one end the junction does not follow the germline gene, possibly because of a read error. The chain is built from TRBV20-1 and TRBJ1-6, with D possibly TRBD1 on 5 matching bases. Germline CDR1 DFQATT, CDR2 SNEGSKA (reference sequence). The CDR3 runs 16 residues. The CDR3 DNA is TGCAGTGCCAGAGGTCCCGGGGCAACCTATAATTCACCCCTCCACTTT. This translates into CSARGPGATYNSPLHF.

This clonotype was picked up one time. The chain couples TRBV7-9 to TRBJ1-6, with a weak D call TRBD1 (5 bases). With 5 bases removed from V and 3 bases from J, the gap between germline ends came to 14 bases. The CDR3 contains 16 residues. CDR1 SEHNR and CDR2 FQNEAQ come from the germline V gene (reference sequence). CDR3 sequence (DNA): TGTGCCAGCAGCCTAAAGGGGCAGCACTATAATTCACCCCTCCACTTT. It yields the protein CASSLKGQHYNSPLHF.

This sequence joins TRBV29-1 and TRBJ2-1, with D possibly matching TRBD2 (6 bases). The J call may be mistaken, given a closer DNA end match to TRBJ2-7. The germline gives CDR1 SQVTM, CDR2 ANQGSEA. This CDR3 region has 15 residues. The CDR3 here is CSVDQRSRGNNEQYF. For the CDR3, the DNA is TGCAGCGTTGATCAACGGTCCCGGGGGAACAATGAGCAGTACTTC.

This clonotype turned up a few times. The chain employs TRBV29-1 and TRBJ1-4, with unresolved D. From germline, CDR1 is SQVTM and CDR2 ANQGSEA. Between the trimmed V and J ends, which lost 4 bases and 4 bases, there was a span of 7 bases. The CDR3 has 12 residues. The DNA for the CDR3 is TGCAGCGTTGTCTCGGGTAATGAAAAACTGTTTTTT. Translation: CSVVSGNEKLFF. Full variable domain (outside the CDR3, taken from reference TRBV29-1 and TRBJ1-4): SAVISQKPSRDICQRGTSLTIQCQVDSQVTMMFWYRQQPGQSLTLIATANQGSEATYESGFVIDKFPISRPNLTFSTLTVSNMSPEDSSIYLCSVVSGNEKLFFGSGTQLSVL.

CDR3 loop: CASSRLAGGRNTQYF. The CDR3 region has the DNA TGTGCCAGCAGTCGACTAGCGGGGGGTCGGAATACGCAGTATTTT. The J gene is TRBJ2-3, the V gene TRBV12-3 or TRBV12-4; 13 nucleotides align to TRBD2. V lost 5 bases and J lost 7; bases outside the gene matches: 6. This CDR3 has 15 amino acids.

The rearrangement uses TRBV10-3 and TRBJ1-1, with 7 bases matching TRBD1. Germline V gene data show CDR1 as ENHRY and CDR2 as SYGVKD. Germline trimming cut 5 bases from V and 1 base from J; bases unmatched to any gene: 4. The length of the CDR3 is 14 residues. The CDR3 reads CAISRDSQNTEAFF. CDR3 sequence (DNA): TGTGCCATCAGTAGGGACAGCCAGAACACTGAAGCTTTCTTT.

This clonotype was counted a few times. The chain is built from TRBV25-1 and TRBJ1-2; D may be TRBD1 (6 bases). The CDR3 length is 17 residues. The ends were cut back, 0 bases at V and 0 bases at J, with 14 bases in the middle. In germline, CDR1 is MGHDK, CDR2 SYGVNS. CDR3 sequence reads: CASSEYKTGYPNYGYTF. DNA of the CDR3: TGTGCCAGCAGTGAATATAAAACAGGGTATCCTAACTATGGCTACACCTTC.

The rearrangement uses TRBV5-4 and TRBJ2-1; 9 bases line up with TRBD1. The assigned J gene may be wrong: the sequence end matches TRBJ2-7 better. Germline CDR1 and CDR2: SGHNT and YYREEE (reference sequence). The length of the CDR3 is 17 residues. CDR3: CASSSDPDRGPYNEQYF. CDR3 DNA: TGTGCCAGCAGCTCCGATCCGGACAGGGGCCCCTACAATGAGCAGTACTTC.

There are a few counts of this clonotype. This chain connects TRBV4-1 to TRBJ1-2; D unresolved. Trimming cost V 3 bases and J 2 bases, with 16 bases left between them. CDR3 length equals 16 residues. Germline CDR1 is MGHRA and CDR2 is YSYEKL. This chain's CDR3 is CASSQGSGRANYGYTF. Written as DNA, the CDR3 is TGCGCCAGCAGCCAGGGAAGTGGGAGAGCCAACTATGGCTACACCTTC.

The genes are TRBV6-2 or TRBV6-3 and TRBJ1-1; TRBD1 aligns across 10 bases. Per germline, CDR1 MNHEY and CDR2 SVGEGT. The CDR3 is made up of 18 amino acids. V shed 5 bases and J 0 bases; nucleotides not matched to a gene: 12. The chain's CDR3 is CASSVPLGTGALNTEAFF. CDR3 bases: TGTGCCAGCAGTGTCCCCTTAGGGACAGGGGCCTTGAACACTGAAGCTTTCTTT.

Concerning this clonotype: The junction does not match germline at one end; this may be a read error. The chain employs TRBV28 and TRBJ1-5, with 8 nucleotides matching TRBD1. The CDR3 totals 15 residues. From germline, CDR1 is MDHEN and CDR2 SYDVKM. The CDR3 DNA follows: TGTGCCAGCAGTTTACCCGACAGGGGCAACCAGCCCCAGCATTTT. Translation: CASSLPDRGNQPQHF. Complete variable domain (other parts from reference TRBV28 and TRBJ1-5): DVKVTQSSRYLVKRTGEKVFLECVQDMDHENMFWYRQDPGLGLRLIYFSYDVKMKEKGDIPEGYSVSREKKERFSLILESASTNQTSMYLCASSLPDRGNQPQHFGDGTRLSIL.

This chain joins TRBV12-5 and TRBJ2-1; unclear D gene. The CDR3 has 15 residues. Trimming removed 7 bases at V and 3 bases at J, with 16 bases between. Per germline, CDR1 LGHNT and CDR2 FRNRAP. The CDR3 sequence is CASDEVRTYYNEQFF. The CDR3 DNA is TGTGCTAGTGATGAAGTCAGGACCTACTACAATGAGCAGTTCTTC.

The chain has TRBV6-5 and TRBJ2-3; perhaps TRBD2 as D (6 bases). From germline, CDR1 is MNHEY and CDR2 SVGAGI. The CDR3 runs 15 residues. With 6 bases removed from V and 3 bases from J, the gap between germline ends came to 16 bases. The CDR3 DNA follows: TGTGCCAGCAGACCCCCGGGACTCAGAACAGATACGCAGTATTTT. It yields the protein CASRPPGLRTDTQYF.

This clonotype was observed a handful of times. V is TRBV6-5 and J is TRBJ1-2, with TRBD1 matching 9 bases. J lost 0 bases, V lost 6 bases, and 8 bases had no gene match. Germline V gives CDR1 MNHEY, CDR2 SVGAGI. The CDR3 covers 16 residues. CDR3 protein: CASRNGQGTANYGYTF. The CDR3, as DNA: TGTGCCAGCAGAAACGGACAGGGGACTGCTAACTATGGCTACACCTTC.